The 21 T cell receptor beta chains in this list originate from one sample, sequenced in a study of neurological immune-mediated disorders. TCRdb analysed the 5' RACE reads with MiXCR anew, one entry per CDR3 protein. Of tens of thousands of distinct CDR3 sequences detected, about 26% appear once; the ten largest clones hold 23%. Sequences were obtained from PBMCs. The receptors come from a woman in her 70s in good health.

This clonotype was observed many times. This chain joins TRBV29-1 and TRBJ1-6, with 11 bases aligning to TRBD1. The CDR3 has 14 residues. Trimming took 7 bases from V and 9 from J; bases not matched to a gene: 8. Germline V gene sequence: CDR1 SQVTM, CDR2 ANQGSEA. Here the CDR3 DNA reads TGCAGCGCTCGGACAGGGGGCATCGGTTCACCCCTCCACTTT. Translated: CSARTGGIGSPLHF.

There are a few counts of this clonotype. Just one base apart from a much larger clone, this may be a read error. This chain links TRBV9 with TRBJ2-7; possible D gene TRBD1, 5 bases. The germline gives CDR1 SGDLS, CDR2 YYNGEE. The CDR3 totals 15 residues. The CDR3 bases are TGTGCCAGCAGCGTAGCAGGGAACCCCAACTACGTGCAGTACTTC. Amino acids: CASSVAGNPNYVQYF. Full variable domain (remainder filled in from reference TRBV9 and TRBJ2-7): DSGVTQTPKHLITATGQRVTLRCSPRSGDLSVYWYQQSLDQGLQFLIQYYNGEERAKGNILERFSAQQFPDLHSELNLSSLELGDSALYFCASSVAGNPNYVQYFGPGTRLTVT.

This clonotype was observed a single time. The rearrangement joins TRBV11-3 to TRBJ2-7; the D gene is possibly TRBD1 (7 bases). Trimming stripped 4 bases from V and 3 bases from J, with 13 bases between. This CDR3 comprises 14 residues. Germline V gene data show CDR1 as SGHNT and CDR2 as YENEEA. The CDR3 sequence is CASSSRQGLYEQYF. Written as DNA, the CDR3 is TGTGCCAGCAGCTCTAGACAGGGACTCTACGAGCAGTACTTC.

This clonotype was detected ten times or more. The V call is TRBV4-1, the J call TRBJ2-1; no clear D. CDR1 is MGHRA, CDR2 YSYEKL, per germline. CDR3 length equals 14 residues. With 3 bases removed from V and 10 bases from J, the gap between germline ends came to 16 bases. As DNA, the CDR3 is TGCGCCAGCAGCCATCCCCTGGGCGGCCGCGAGCAGTTCTTC. This sequence encodes CASSHPLGGREQFF.

This clonotype appeared many times. The V gene is TRBV10-3, the J gene TRBJ2-4, with 7 bases aligning to TRBD2. Trimming cost V 2 bases and J 6 bases; bases outside gene matches: 7. The CDR3 has 15 amino acids. Germline V lookup: CDR1 ENHRY, CDR2 SYGVKD. The CDR3, as DNA: TGTGCCATCAGTGAGGGTCGGGGGGTTGGAAACATTCAGTACTTC. Translating gives CAISEGRGVGNIQYF.

This clonotype was detected ten times or more. This CDR3 reads CASMLIAGGETQYF. CDR3 coding DNA: TGCGCCAGCATGTTGATTGCGGGAGGCGAGACCCAGTACTTC. The chain joins TRBV5-1 to TRBJ2-5; 8 bases are a match to TRBD2. The CDR3 extends over 14 amino acids. V was pared by 6 bases and J by 5 bases, with 9 bases of the junction left unmatched. The V gene's germline CDR1 is SGHRS and CDR2 YFSETQ.

This clonotype was picked up many times. This chain links TRBV5-1 with TRBJ2-7; D not resolved. CDR1 and CDR2 (germline): SGHRS, YFSETQ. Trimming pared 0 bases from V and 0 bases from J, leaving 7 bases between. This CDR3 has 14 amino acids. The CDR3 loop is CASSLDPSSYEQYF. The CDR3, as DNA: TGCGCCAGCAGCTTGGATCCGAGCTCCTACGAGCAGTACTTC. Looking up the rest from reference TRBV5-1 and TRBJ2-7 gives the full variable domain: KAGVTQTPRYLIKTRGQQVTLSCSPISGHRSVSWYQQTPGQGLQFLFEYFSETQRNKGNFPGRFSGRQFSNSRSEMNVSTLELGDSALYLCASSLDPSSYEQYFGPGTRLTVT.

The V gene is TRBV12-3 or TRBV12-4, the J gene TRBJ1-1, with D maybe TRBD1 (5 bases). The CDR3 loop spans 15 amino acids. Trimming shortened V by 4 bases and J by 4 bases, and 16 bases separated the two germline ends. The CDR3 here is CASSSLSSGGTEAFF. As DNA, the CDR3 is TGTGCCAGCAGTTCCCTAAGCTCCGGGGGCACTGAAGCTTTCTTT.

For this clonotype: One end of the junction fails to match germline, which may point to a read error. The V call is TRBV10-3, the J call TRBJ2-7; TRBD2 is a possible D gene (7 bases). Germline V gene data show CDR1 as ENHRY and CDR2 as SYGVKD. CDR3 length equals 15 residues. Written as DNA, the CDR3 is TGTGTCATCAGCCCACGGGGGGCTAGTTCCTACGAGCAGTACTTC. Amino acids: CVISPRGASSYEQYF.

This clonotype has only one observation. This chain joins TRBV20-1 and TRBJ1-5; no clear D. Trimming removed 6 bases from V and 6 bases from J, with 15 bases in between. The CDR3 has 13 amino acids. CDR1 and CDR2 from the germline V gene are DFQATT and SNEGSKA (reference sequence). CDR3 loop: CSAKDPGGQPQHF. CDR3 DNA: TGCAGTGCGAAGGACCCAGGAGGTCAGCCCCAGCATTTT.

There are many counts of this clonotype. J is TRBJ2-5 and V is TRBV20-1; TRBD2 matches at 13 bases. The CDR3 sequence is 15 residues long. V lost 3 bases and J lost 7; bases outside the gene matches: 8. The germline gives CDR1 DFQATT, CDR2 SNEGSKA (reference sequence). CDR3 sequence: CSARRPGLAGMTQYF. The CDR3 nucleotides read TGCAGTGCTAGGAGACCGGGACTAGCGGGAATGACCCAGTACTTC.

This clonotype was seen repeatedly, ten times or more. The genes are TRBV21-1 and TRBJ2-3; TRBD2, as called in the table, went unchecked against the DNA. TRBV21-1 counts as a pseudogene. The CDR3 consists of 19 residues. CDR3 region: CASSPRPFLLAGEADTQYF. CDR3 bases: TGTGCCAGCAGCCCCCGGCCCTTTTTACTAGCGGGAGAAGCAGATACGCAGTATTTT.

This clonotype was found many times. This chain links TRBV20-1 with TRBJ1-2; perhaps TRBD1 as D (6 bases). The V gene's germline CDR1 is DFQATT and CDR2 SNEGSKA (reference sequence). V was cut by 0 bases and J by 4 bases, with 9 bases left in between. The CDR3 is 13 residues long. The chain's CDR3 is CSARDLDSYGYTF. For the CDR3, the DNA is TGCAGTGCTAGAGATCTGGACAGCTATGGCTACACCTTC.

The rearrangement joins TRBV7-9 to TRBJ2-7; unclear D gene. This CDR3 is built from 12 residues. Germline CDR1 and CDR2: SEHNR and FQNEAQ (reference sequence). V lost 4 bases and J 1 base, leaving 5 bases between the germline ends. CDR3: CASSSASYEQYF. The CDR3, as DNA: TGTGCCAGCAGCTCCGCTTCCTACGAGCAGTACTTC.

The rearrangement uses TRBV7-2 and TRBJ2-3; D is ambiguous. Germline CDR1 and CDR2: SGHTA and FQGNSA. The length of the CDR3 is 12 residues. The V gene lost 8 bases and the J gene lost 7 bases, with 13 bases spanning the gap. In nucleotides, the CDR3 is TGTGCCAGCTTAGTCCCCCCATATACGCAGTATTTT. As protein: CASLVPPYTQYF.

This clonotype was observed at least ten times. V is TRBV20-1 and J is TRBJ2-3; 9 bases are shared with TRBD2. In germline, CDR1 is DFQATT, CDR2 SNEGSKA (reference sequence). CDR3 length equals 15 residues. The V segment lost 3 bases and the J segment 4 bases; nucleotides outside the gene matches: 8. The CDR3 nucleotides read TGCAGTGCTAGCTTCGTAGCGGGAGTACCAGATACGCAGTATTTT. Protein: CSASFVAGVPDTQYF.

This clonotype was seen ten or more times. The chain combines TRBV3-1 with TRBJ2-3, with D unclear. The CDR3 is 12 residues long. The germline gives CDR1 LGHDT, CDR2 YNNKEL (reference sequence). The V gene lost 2 bases and the J gene lost 3 bases, with 3 bases spanning the gap. This CDR3 reads CASSQWTDTQYF. DNA for the CDR3: TGTGCCAGCAGCCAATGGACAGATACGCAGTATTTT.

This clonotype has more than one count but fewer than ten. V and J are TRBV20-1 and TRBJ2-5, with 7 bases identical to TRBD1. CDR3 length: 14 amino acids. J gave up 3 bases and V 2 bases, and 6 bases lay outside the gene matches. Germline V gives CDR1 DFQATT, CDR2 SNEGSKA (reference sequence). CDR3: CSARKAGGEETQYF. CDR3 bases: TGCAGTGCTAGAAAGGCAGGGGGTGAAGAGACCCAGTACTTC.

This clonotype was recorded many times. The rearrangement joins TRBV2 to TRBJ2-7, with unresolved D. Trimming removed 4 bases at V and 6 bases at J, with 13 bases between. Per the germline V gene, CDR1 is SNHLY and CDR2 is FYNNEI. The CDR3 spans 13 residues. CDR3 protein: CASSVPELGEQYF. The CDR3 DNA reads TGTGCCAGCAGTGTGCCTGAGCTCGGCGAGCAGTACTTC.

V usage is TRBV5-1 and J usage is TRBJ2-7; D is unclear. The germline CDR1 and CDR2 sequences are SGHRS and YFSETQ. Trimming removed 3 bases at V and 2 bases at J, with 15 bases between. The CDR3 is 15 amino acids. The CDR3 DNA reads TGCGCCAGCAGCTCTGGGTTGGGATCTACCTACGAGCAGTACTTC. Translating gives CASSSGLGSTYEQYF.

A word on this clonotype: Likely a read error: the CDR3 ends without its conserved phenylalanine or tryptophan. This rearrangement joins TRBV4-2 to TRBJ2-1, with D maybe TRBD2 (6 bases). The CDR3 is made up of 16 amino acids. Germline values: CDR1 LGHNA, CDR2 YNFKEQ. The DNA for the CDR3 is TGTGGCAGCAGCCCCTGGGGGGTTATCCCCTACAATGAGCAGTTCTCC. It specifies CGSSPWGVIPYNEQFS.